A single sample gave rise to the 11 T cell receptor beta chains below, sequenced in a study of T cell responses to AZD1222 COVID-19 vaccine (dated by TCRdb to about 2021). Per the publication, the time point label means: baseline before first vaccination. Library method: the immunoSEQ multiplex PCR assay. TCRdb carries this immuneACCESS record with in-frame sequences only. Its versions omit some clonotypes, under half of them owing to an unresolved V gene in the studies checked, with the rest unexplained. The sample records 100,000 to 150,000 clones, 87% of which are singletons. The ten largest clones add up to more than 9% of the sample. The sample was peripheral blood, taken on day 0 of AZD1222 vaccination. These receptors originate from an adult in good health.

This sequence joins TRBV2 and TRBJ1-1; D may be TRBD1 (5 bases). CDR3 length: 16 amino acids. The V gene's germline CDR1 is SNHLY and CDR2 FYNNEI. V lost 4 bases to trimming and J lost 0 bases, with 15 bases between them. The CDR3 protein is CASSGRDRPMNTEAFF. The CDR3 bases are TGTGCCAGCAGTGGGAGGGACCGCCCGATGAACACTGAAGCTTTCTTT.

This chain links TRBV6-1 with TRBJ2-5; 8 positions agree with TRBD2. This CDR3 has 16 amino acids. Germline lookup yields CDR1 MNHNS and CDR2 SASEGT. With V trimmed by 2 bases and J by 7 bases, 12 bases remained unmatched. CDR3 sequence: CASSEQPSAGGSTQYF. As DNA, the CDR3 is TGTGCCAGCAGTGAACAACCCTCGGCGGGGGGATCGACCCAGTACTTC.

The gene calls are TRBV28 and TRBJ1-2; D is undetermined. With 5 bases removed from V and 6 bases from J, the gap between germline ends came to 13 bases. The V gene's germline CDR1 is MDHEN and CDR2 SYDVKM. The length of the CDR3 is 13 residues. CDR3 residues: CASSITRRNGYTF. CDR3 DNA: TGTGCCAGCAGTATTACCAGACGGAATGGCTACACCTTC.

This clone was counted a few times. The chain employs TRBV27 and TRBJ2-7; D gene ambiguous. V lost 2 bases to trimming and J lost 4 bases, with 15 bases between them. This CDR3 has 15 residues. Germline values: CDR1 MNHEY, CDR2 SMNVEV (reference sequence). In DNA form, the CDR3 reads TGTGCCAGCAGTTTAAGAGGTCTTGCCCTATACGAGCAGTACTTC. Translated, it gives CASSLRGLALYEQYF.

V usage is TRBV3-1 (or the pseudogene TRBV3-2) and J usage is TRBJ2-1; 7 bases align to TRBD2. The CDR3 has 16 residues. The junction had 5 bases not matched to a gene; V was cut back by 1 base and J by 2 bases. Germline CDR1 and CDR2: LGHDT and YNNKEL (reference sequence). The CDR3 sequence: CASSQGSRGTYNEQFF. In DNA form, the CDR3 reads TGTGCCAGCAGCCAAGGATCGCGGGGGACCTACAATGAGCAGTTCTTC.

V and J are TRBV4-1 and TRBJ2-1; no reliable D call. Germline-derived CDR1 and CDR2 are MGHRA and YSYEKL. V lost 1 base, J lost 0 bases, and 10 bases lay in between. This CDR3 has 16 amino acids. The CDR3 DNA sequence: TGCGCCAGCAGCCAAGGGCGCCAGAGCTCCTACAATGAGCAGTTCTTC. Protein product: CASSQGRQSSYNEQFF.

This chain joins TRBV5-5 and TRBJ1-1; 9 nucleotides line up with TRBD1. The CDR3 length is 14 residues. CDR1 and CDR2 from the germline V gene are SGHKS and YYEKEE (reference sequence). J gave up 11 bases and V 2 bases, and 10 bases lay outside the gene matches. CDR3 coding DNA: TGTGCCAGCAGCTTCGGAGGGACAGGGCTTGGGGCTTTCTTT. Residues: CASSFGGTGLGAFF.

V and J are TRBV7-3 and TRBJ2-1, with 7 bases fitting TRBD2. Trimming took 3 bases from V and 1 from J; bases not matched to a gene: 3. CDR3 length equals 15 residues. Germline values: CDR1 SGHTA, CDR2 FQGTGA. The CDR3 sequence is CASSLMRGSYNEQFF. The CDR3 DNA sequence: TGTGCCAGCAGCTTGATGCGGGGGTCCTACAATGAGCAGTTCTTC.

The genes are TRBV29-1 and TRBJ2-1, with D perhaps given as TRBD1 or TRBD2 (5 bases each). There are 13 residues in the CDR3. The germline V gene has CDR1 SQVTM and CDR2 ANQGSEA. V shed 4 bases and J shed 3 bases, with 10 bases lying between them. CDR3 nucleotides: TGCAGCGTTGGAGGGACGGACTACAATGAGCAGTTCTTC. Its translation: CSVGGTDYNEQFF.

This sequence joins TRBV25-1 and TRBJ1-3; D unresolved. V lost 1 base and J 0 bases, leaving 4 bases between the germline ends. Germline CDR1 reads MGHDK; CDR2 reads SYGVNS. The CDR3 has 14 residues. Written as DNA, the CDR3 is TGTGCCAGCAGTGAATGGGGCTCTGGAAACACCATATATTTT. Its translation: CASSEWGSGNTIYF.

The chain combines TRBV19 with TRBJ1-1; D gene ambiguous. CDR3 length: 14 residues. Deletions cut 3 bases from V and 0 bases from J, with 8 bases between. CDR1 and CDR2 (germline): LNHDA, SQIVND (reference sequence). CDR3 region: CASSIEGLNTEAFF. CDR3 DNA: TGTGCCAGTAGTATCGAAGGCTTGAACACTGAAGCTTTCTTT.